Listed here are 8 T cell receptor beta chains from one sample, sequenced in a study of cytomegalovirus exposure and HLA in healthy donors. With 60 Vbeta and 13 Jbeta primers, the PCR was carried out. Sequencing was performed with immunoSEQ multiplex PCR; in TCRdb, only in-frame clones are kept and a portion is missing. This sample's table has just over 80,000 clones. Input material: PBMCs. The origin of the receptors is a young woman in good health and CMV-seronegative.

The rearrangement joins TRBV5-1 to TRBJ2-1, with 9 nucleotides matching TRBD2. The germline CDR1 and CDR2 sequences are SGHRS and YFSETQ. CDR3 length: 17 residues. Germline trimming cut 4 bases from V and 0 bases from J; bases unmatched to any gene: 8. Here the CDR3 reads CASSPIGGRASYNEQFF. The CDR3 DNA follows: TGCGCCAGCAGCCCTATCGGCGGGAGGGCCTCCTACAATGAGCAGTTCTTC.

V usage is TRBV2 and J usage is TRBJ2-3, with TRBD1 matching 7 bases. Germline assignment: CDR1 SNHLY and CDR2 FYNNEI. With 7 bases clipped from V and 3 bases from J, the junction kept 10 bases outside the gene matches. The CDR3 has 15 amino acids. The CDR3 DNA sequence: TGTGCCAGCAAAGGGGGCAGGGTCCAGACAGATACGCAGTATTTT. Encoded protein: CASKGGRVQTDTQYF.

The rearrangement links TRBV14 to TRBJ2-6; weak D call: TRBD1 (6 bases). This CDR3 is built from 20 residues. Trimming took 0 bases from V and 0 from J, leaving 18 bases between them. CDR1 and CDR2 from the germline V gene are SGHDN and FVKESK. This chain's CDR3 is CASSQEEPGAVSSGANVLTF. The CDR3 DNA is TGTGCCAGCAGCCAAGAGGAGCCAGGGGCGGTGAGCTCTGGGGCCAACGTCCTGACTTTC.

The gene calls are TRBV5-1 and TRBJ1-4, with 10 bases identical to TRBD1. With 4 bases clipped from V and 8 bases from J, the junction kept 5 bases outside the gene matches. Germline V gene data show CDR1 as SGHRS and CDR2 as YFSETQ. This CDR3 contains 14 residues. DNA of the CDR3: TGCGCCAGCAGCCCCGACAGGGGGCGCGAAAAACTGTTTTTT. This encodes CASSPDRGREKLFF.

The chain uses TRBV6-5 and TRBJ1-2; 9 bases are a match to TRBD1. The CDR3 spans 13 residues. Trimming removed 4 bases from V and 5 bases from J; junction bases left unmatched: 2. Germline values: CDR1 MNHEY, CDR2 SVGAGI. CDR3 loop: CASSSDRGYGYTF. The CDR3 DNA is TGTGCCAGCAGTTCGGACAGGGGTTATGGCTACACCTTC.

The chain joins TRBV4-1 to TRBJ2-4; 8 bases are a match to TRBD1. CDR3 size: 13 residues. CDR1 and CDR2 from the germline V gene are MGHRA and YSYEKL. The J segment lost 9 bases and the V segment lost 1 base, leaving 2 bases of the junction unmatched. In DNA, the CDR3 is TGCGCCAGCAGCCAAGTCGGACAGGGCATTCAGTACTTC. This encodes CASSQVGQGIQYF.

The genes are TRBV6-1 and TRBJ1-1; 12 bases align to TRBD1. V lost 9 bases to trimming and J lost 7 bases; unmatched junction nucleotides: 12. Germline CDR1 MNHNS, CDR2 SASEGT. The CDR3 has 15 amino acids. In nucleotides, the CDR3 is TGTGCCAGTGACGTCTTGGGACAGGGGGCTCTTGAAGCTTTCTTT. Translation: CASDVLGQGALEAFF.

This chain joins TRBV19 and TRBJ1-5, with D perhaps TRBD1 (6 bases). The CDR3 consists of 12 residues. The germline V gene encodes CDR1 LNHDA and CDR2 SQIVND (reference sequence). With 6 bases removed from V and 9 bases from J, the gap between germline ends came to 12 bases. This CDR3 reads CASSLTGSPQHF. The CDR3 nucleotides are TGTGCCAGTAGCCTCACAGGGTCGCCCCAGCATTTT.